Included here is one TCR beta chain sequence, with context. Its cognate antigen is unknown. This sample stems from a study of CXCR3-negative and CXCR3-positive naive CD8 T cells. General observations from the study: Compared with CXCR3-negative naive cells, CXCR3-positive naive cells showed more hydrophobic TRB CDR3s. Similar TRBV-TRBJ gene usage was seen in naive CXCR3-negative and CXCR3-positive cells, but not in memory cells.

Naive CD8+ T cells showed CD45RO-CCR7+CD27+CD95-. The CDR3 contains 17 residues. The V gene's germline CDR1 is SGHDT and CDR2 YYEEEE. Libraries were UMI-labeled 5' RACE TRB cDNA. TCRdb re-called the 5' RACE reads; every CDR3 protein appears as one record, without DNA. Its table lists some 130,000 distinct CDR3 sequences. Sequenced: naive CXCR3+ CD8+ T cells from blood. Subset defined: CD45RO-CCR7+CD27+CD95- naive CD8+ T cells expressing CXCR3 (TNR3+). The sequence derives from a human donor in good health. Some clones in this sample may be carry-over from other donors' samples. The chain uses TRBV5-6 and TRBJ2-1; without DNA, the TCRdb call of TRBD2 cannot be checked. CDR3 sequence: CASSPSKSSGIDNEQFF.